The 30 T cell receptor beta chains below come from one sample, sequenced in a study of T cells in Graves' hyperthyroidism and ophthalmopathy. Using RNA transcripts as the source, TCR beta CDR3 regions were amplified. First-round RT-PCR of the TCR CDR3 relied on the HTBI primer set. TCRdb reprocessed the multiplex PCR reads via MiXCR and lists one record per CDR3 protein. The sample carries about 59,000 distinct CDR3 sequences, 53% recorded once. The sample comprised blood. Receptors were obtained from a woman aged 60 to 75 with Graves' ophthalmopathy.

At least ten counts were recorded for this clonotype. In DNA form, the CDR3 reads TGTGCCAGCAGCTCCCCAGACGGAAGCAATCAGCCCCAGCATTTT. Protein sequence: CASSSPDGSNQPQHF. V and J are TRBV7-2 and TRBJ1-5; no reliable D call. This CDR3 comprises 15 residues. Germline V gene sequence: CDR1 SGHTA, CDR2 FQGNSA. The ends were cut back, 4 bases at V and 1 base at J, with 11 bases in the middle.

This clonotype was recorded a few times. Lacking the conserved final phenylalanine or tryptophan, this CDR3 likely reflects a read error. V and J are TRBV30 and TRBJ1-1, with D tentatively TRBD1 (6 bases). Deletions cut 3 bases from V and 6 bases from J, with 11 bases between. Germline V CDR1 and CDR2: GTSNPN, SVGIG (reference sequence). CDR3 length equals 12 residues. This chain's CDR3 is CAWSRGRAEAFS. The CDR3 region has the DNA TGTGCCTGGAGCAGGGGTCGGGCTGAAGCTTTCTCT.

Here the CDR3 reads CTSSLGGGGLAGATGIQYF. DNA of the CDR3: TGTACCAGCAGCTTAGGAGGTGGGGGACTAGCGGGGGCCACCGGGATCCAGTACTTC. The rearrangement joins TRBV7-2 to TRBJ2-5, with TRBD2 matching over 14 bases. The V gene's germline CDR1 is SGHTA and CDR2 FQGNSA. V shed 1 base and J 10 bases; nucleotides not matched to a gene: 17. The CDR3 covers 19 residues.

The J gene is TRBJ1-2, the V gene TRBV10-3, with D maybe TRBD1 (6 bases). V was trimmed by 9 bases and J by 2 bases, leaving 13 bases between them. There are 13 residues in the CDR3. The germline gives CDR1 ENHRY, CDR2 SYGVKD. The CDR3 loop reads CAIQGTYNYGYTF. The CDR3 nucleotides are TGTGCCATTCAGGGGACCTACAACTATGGCTACACCTTC.

A remark on this clonotype: One junction end does not reproduce the germline sequence, and a read error may be involved. The rearrangement uses TRBV9 and TRBJ2-1; 7 bases map to TRBD2. The CDR3 spans 17 residues. Germline V gives CDR1 SGDLS, CDR2 YYNGEE. Here the CDR3 reads CASSVVAGDVSCNEQFF. The CDR3 DNA is TGTGCCAGCAGCGTAGTTGCGGGGGACGTCTCCTGCAATGAGCAGTTCTTC.

This clonotype has ten or more counts. The chain employs TRBV5-1 and TRBJ1-1; 11 bases align to TRBD1. Germline V gene sequence: CDR1 SGHRS, CDR2 YFSETQ. J lost 6 bases, V lost 0 bases, and 4 bases had no gene match. This CDR3 has 15 amino acids. CDR3 sequence (DNA): TGCGCCAGCAGCTTGGTGGTGGGACAGGGGGCTGAAGCTTTCTTT. Translated: CASSLVVGQGAEAFF.

The table lists this clonotype with a few counts. This chain uses TRBV7-2 with TRBJ2-7; D gene unclear. The CDR3 contains 12 residues. V was pared by 1 base and J by 5 bases, with 6 bases between. Germline V gene lookup returns CDR1 SGHTA and CDR2 FQGNSA. CDR3 coding DNA: TGTGCCAGCAGCTTAGGTGGGGACGAGCAGTACTTC. It specifies CASSLGGDEQYF. Full variable domain (rest looked up from reference TRBV7-2 and TRBJ2-7): GAGVSQSPSNKVTEKGKDVELRCDPISGHTALYWYRQSLGQGLEFLIYFQGNSAPDKSGLPSDRFSAERTGGSVSTLTIQRTQQEDSAVYLCASSLGGDEQYFGPGTRLTVT.

This clonotype showed up many times. This chain uses TRBV5-6 with TRBJ2-7; TRBD2 agrees at 8 bases. The germline gives CDR1 SGHDT, CDR2 YYEEEE. V lost 3 bases, J lost 1 base, and 3 bases stayed unmatched. This CDR3 is built from 14 residues. CDR3 DNA: TGTGCCAGCAGCTATGCTAGCGGGTCCTACGAGCAGTACTTC. This codes for CASSYASGSYEQYF. The variable domain in full, with the rest retrieved from reference TRBV5-6 and TRBJ2-7, is DAGVTQSPTHLIKTRGQQVTLRCSPKSGHDTVSWYQQALGQGPQFIFQYYEEEERQRGNFPDRFSGHQFPNYSSELNVNALLLGDSALYLCASSYASGSYEQYFGPGTRLTVT.

This clonotype has just one count. The rearrangement links TRBV5-1 to TRBJ2-1; 7 nucleotides match TRBD2. The V gene's germline CDR1 is SGHRS and CDR2 YFSETQ. This CDR3 contains 14 residues. V gave up 8 bases and J gave up 1 base; unmatched junction bases: 6. The CDR3: CASTRGRSYNEQFF. The CDR3 DNA reads as TGCGCCAGTACGCGGGGGAGATCCTACAATGAGCAGTTCTTC.

The gene calls are TRBV9 and TRBJ2-7; a weak D match, TRBD1 (6 bases). The CDR3 is 14 residues long. Germline loops: CDR1 SGDLS, CDR2 YYNGEE. V lost 4 bases and J 0 bases, leaving 11 bases between the germline ends. The CDR3 here is CASSPDSSSYEQYF. In nucleotides, the CDR3 is TGTGCCAGCAGCCCGGACAGTAGCTCCTACGAGCAGTACTTC.

This chain connects TRBV25-1 to TRBJ1-1; 7 nucleotides line up with TRBD1. Germline loops: CDR1 MGHDK, CDR2 SYGVNS. V shed 4 bases and J 4 bases; nucleotides not matched to a gene: 3. The CDR3 contains 13 residues. CDR3 amino acids: CASSGTGATEAFF. The CDR3 DNA follows: TGTGCCAGCAGTGGAACAGGGGCCACTGAAGCTTTCTTT.

This clonotype was observed at least ten times. DNA of the CDR3: TGTGCCAGCAGCGTAGGCGACTCCGGAGCCAAAAACATTCAGTACTTC. Its translation is CASSVGDSGAKNIQYF. The V call is TRBV9, the J call TRBJ2-4, with unresolved D. This CDR3 is 16 amino acids long. Trimming took 0 bases from V and 0 from J, leaving 10 bases between them. Germline lookup yields CDR1 SGDLS and CDR2 YYNGEE.

Ten or more counts support this clonotype. V and J are TRBV12-3 or TRBV12-4 and TRBJ2-1, with 8 bases matching TRBD1. J lost 4 bases, V lost 5 bases, and 13 bases had no gene match. The CDR3 length is 17 residues. CDR3 region: CASSRNTGGKLYNEQFF. The DNA for the CDR3 is TGTGCCAGCAGTCGAAACACAGGGGGAAAACTATACAATGAGCAGTTCTTC.

The rearrangement links TRBV12-3 or TRBV12-4 to TRBJ2-1; weak D call: TRBD1 (6 bases). The CDR3 has 13 amino acids. V lost 6 bases, J lost 6 bases, and 12 bases lay in between. CDR3 sequence: CASSLNRANEQFF. Written as DNA, the CDR3 is TGTGCCAGCAGCCTTAACAGGGCCAATGAGCAGTTCTTC.

This clonotype was seen at least ten times. This chain links TRBV27 with TRBJ1-2; D not resolved. V gave up 3 bases and J gave up 2 bases, with 19 bases separating them. The CDR3 is 17 amino acids. CDR1 and CDR2 (germline): MNHEY, SMNVEV (reference sequence). The CDR3 DNA follows: TGTGCCAGCAGTTTCCGGACTGGACCCTTAGCAAACTATGGCTACACCTTC. It specifies CASSFRTGPLANYGYTF.

Concerning this clonotype: Likely a read error: the CDR3 ends without its conserved phenylalanine or tryptophan. The DNA is left out, because the CDR3 cannot be placed on it with certainty; the CDR3 is given as TCRdb lists it. The chain recombines TRBV6-5 with TRBJ1-2; TRBD1, as called in the table, went unchecked against the DNA. The CDR3 is 17 amino acids in total, end residues counted. In germline, CDR1 is MNHEY, CDR2 SVGAGI. The CDR3 region is CASSYIYRATGDYGDTV.

There are many counts of this clonotype. V is TRBV4-3 and J is TRBJ2-1; 8 positions agree with TRBD1. CDR1 LGHNA and CDR2 YSLEER come from the germline V gene. V was clipped by 3 bases and J by 9 bases; unmatched bases: 13. This CDR3 is 16 amino acids long. CDR3 nucleotides: TGCGCCAGCAGCCACTCACCGGGACAGGACGTGGGTGAGCAGTTCTTC. This translates into CASSHSPGQDVGEQFF.

This clonotype appeared many times. The rearrangement uses TRBV5-1 and TRBJ1-2; 7 bases line up with TRBD1. Losses at the gene ends were 0 bases for V and 3 bases for J; bases not matched to a gene: 8. The CDR3 is made up of 16 amino acids. Germline values: CDR1 SGHRS, CDR2 YFSETQ. The chain's CDR3 is CASSLDRGDPYYGYTF. CDR3 in DNA: TGCGCCAGCAGCTTGGACAGGGGCGATCCTTACTATGGCTACACCTTC.

This clonotype was seen a single time. One end of the junction varies from germline; a read error may be responsible. The V call is TRBV5-1, the J call TRBJ2-1, with TRBD2 identical over 8 bases. The CDR3 is 16 residues long. Germline CDR1 is SGHRS and CDR2 is YFSETQ. CDR3 in amino acids: CAGSLRLTSELDEQFF. The CDR3, as DNA: TGCGCCGGCAGCTTGAGGCTGACTAGCGAACTCGATGAGCAGTTCTTC.

By sample fraction, this clonotype is medium-sized. This chain connects TRBV24-1 to TRBJ2-5, with TRBD2 matching over 7 bases. Germline trimming cut 1 base from V and 5 bases from J; bases unmatched to any gene: 6. This CDR3 has 15 residues. The germline CDR1 and CDR2 sequences are KGHDR and SFDVKD. The DNA of the CDR3 is TGTGCCACCAGTGATTTAGGCGGGGGAGTGGAGACCCAGTACTTC. This codes for CATSDLGGGVETQYF.

V is TRBV9 and J is TRBJ1-1, with D hard to call. CDR3 size: 14 residues. V was clipped by 0 bases and J by 7 bases, with 13 bases between them. Germline CDR1 and CDR2: SGDLS and YYNGEE. CDR3 residues: CASSVGRTFNEAFF. The CDR3, as DNA: TGTGCCAGCAGCGTAGGACGGACCTTTAATGAAGCTTTCTTT.

The V call is TRBV10-1, the J call TRBJ2-1, with TRBD2 identical over 12 bases. This CDR3 spans 21 amino acids. The germline V gene has CDR1 WNHNN and CDR2 SYGVQD (reference sequence). Trimming took 4 bases from V and 3 from J; bases not matched to a gene: 19. CDR3 nucleotide sequence: TGCGCCAGCAGTGCTAGAGTGGGACTAGCGGGCTTGCCTCCTTTCTACAATGAGCAGTTCTTC. Translating it yields CASSARVGLAGLPPFYNEQFF.

This clonotype appeared many times. The CDR3 DNA is TGTGCCAGCAGCTTAAGCCCCGGAAGGGGGGAGCTGTTTTTT. Amino acid sequence: CASSLSPGRGELFF. V gene TRBV7-3 combines with J gene TRBJ2-2; D is undetermined. This CDR3 has 14 amino acids. Germline V CDR1 and CDR2: SGHTA, FQGTGA. The V end lost 1 base, the J end lost 8 bases, and 11 bases lay between the germline ends.

The chain has TRBV13 and TRBJ2-7; TRBD1 might be the D (5 bases). Trimming removed 7 bases from V and 2 bases from J, with 15 bases in between. This CDR3 is 14 amino acids long. Looked up from germline, CDR1 is PRHDT and CDR2 is FYEKMQ (reference sequence). CDR3 in DNA: TGTGCCAGCACCTCCAGGGCTTTAGCCTACGAGCAGTACTTC. Residues: CASTSRALAYEQYF.

This clonotype was counted many times. The V and J genes are TRBV20-1 and TRBJ1-1, with a tentative D call TRBD1 (6 bases). The V gene's germline CDR1 is DFQATT and CDR2 SNEGSKA (reference sequence). This CDR3 region has 13 residues. V lost 2 bases and J lost 7, with 14 bases in between. CDR3 in DNA: TGCAGTGCTAGAAGAGGGGGACTGGGTGAAGCTTTCTTT. Its protein product is CSARRGGLGEAFF.

This clonotype has just a few counts. This chain links TRBV25-1 with TRBJ2-1; D ambiguous. This CDR3 is 14 amino acids long. V lost 3 bases and J lost 1, with 7 bases in between. Germline-derived CDR1 and CDR2 are MGHDK and SYGVNS. CDR3 in amino acids: CASSEARSYNEQFF. The CDR3 DNA is TGTGCCAGCAGTGAGGCCAGGTCCTACAATGAGCAGTTCTTC.

The count of this clonotype is one. V usage is TRBV12-3 or TRBV12-4 and J usage is TRBJ2-2; D is undetermined. This CDR3 has 10 amino acids. V lost 8 bases to trimming and J lost 6 bases, with 4 bases between them. The CDR3 protein is CASRPGELFF. The CDR3 coding sequence is TGTGCCAGCCGCCCCGGGGAGCTGTTTTTT.

The chain carries TRBV20-1 and TRBJ2-7; TRBD2 matches 11 bases. Germline CDR1 DFQATT, CDR2 SNEGSKA (reference sequence). J was trimmed by 2 bases and V by 5 bases; bases with no gene match: 5. This CDR3 region has 14 residues. CDR3 protein: CSAPGLAVTYEQYF. The CDR3 DNA reads TGCAGTGCTCCGGGACTAGCGGTGACCTACGAGCAGTACTTC.

This clonotype has just a few counts. The chain couples TRBV2 to TRBJ2-2, with 7 bases that match TRBD2. CDR1 SNHLY and CDR2 FYNNEI come from the germline V gene. V lost 8 bases to trimming and J lost 4 bases; unmatched junction nucleotides: 7. The CDR3 contains 14 residues. DNA for the CDR3: TGTGCCAGCCATGGGCGGGAGAGCACCGGGGAGCTGTTTTTT. This gives the protein CASHGRESTGELFF.

This clonotype was counted at least ten times. The chain carries TRBV5-5 and TRBJ2-1; 9 nucleotides agree with TRBD2. Trimming removed 9 bases from V and 4 bases from J; junction bases left unmatched: 11. Germline V gene data show CDR1 as SGHKS and CDR2 as YYEKEE (reference sequence). CDR3 length equals 15 residues. The CDR3: CATTPTSGYYNEQFF. The DNA for the CDR3 is TGTGCCACCACGCCAACTAGCGGGTATTACAATGAGCAGTTCTTC.